The 21 T cell receptor beta chains reported below all come from one sample, sequenced in a study of shared clonotypes between healthy human individuals. The assay was immunoSEQ multiplex PCR, and TCRdb's table has in-frame clones only and misses some. The table has approximately 2.5 million clones, more than 80% seen once. The specimen sequenced was naive CD4+ T cells sorted from blood. Sample subset: CD45RA+ positively selected. The receptors were sampled from a man in his late teens or twenties in good health.

CDR3 nucleotide sequence: TGTGCCAGCTCACCACAGGGGACAGGGACAGGAGGAGAGACCCAGTACTTC. This encodes CASSPQGTGTGGETQYF. V and J are TRBV18 and TRBJ2-5; 9 bases map to TRBD1. The CDR3 covers 17 residues. Per germline, CDR1 KGHSH and CDR2 LQKENI. With 1 base clipped from V and 4 bases from J, the junction kept 10 bases outside the gene matches.

V gene TRBV5-1 combines with J gene TRBJ2-7; D perhaps matches TRBD2 (6 bases). With 4 bases removed from V and 1 base from J, the gap between germline ends came to 15 bases. The CDR3 has 15 amino acids. CDR1 and CDR2 (germline): SGHRS, YFSETQ. The DNA for the CDR3 is TGCGCCAGCAGCCTTTCCGGGCGGGATTCCTACGAGCAGTACTTC. Translating it yields CASSLSGRDSYEQYF.

The rearrangement uses TRBV30 and TRBJ2-7; 9 bases match TRBD1. CDR1 and CDR2 from the germline V gene are GTSNPN and SVGIG (reference sequence). This CDR3 is built from 13 residues. V lost 4 bases to trimming and J lost 2 bases; unmatched junction nucleotides: 3. As DNA, the CDR3 is TGTGCCTGGACCTGGGACAGGGCCTACGAGCAGTACTTC. This sequence encodes CAWTWDRAYEQYF.

The rearrangement uses TRBV28 and TRBJ1-4; D is undetermined. Germline lookup yields CDR1 MDHEN and CDR2 SYDVKM. The CDR3 runs 15 residues. The ends were cut back, 6 bases at V and 8 bases at J, with 19 bases in the middle. CDR3 protein: CASSPPLRVWEKLFF. DNA for the CDR3: TGTGCCAGCAGCCCCCCCCTCCGGGTTTGGGAAAAACTGTTTTTT.

The rearrangement links TRBV14 to TRBJ2-7; no definite D call. From germline, CDR1 is SGHDN and CDR2 FVKESK. The CDR3 loop spans 14 amino acids. Trimming removed 6 bases at V and 1 base at J, with 13 bases between. The CDR3: CASRIWKGSYEQYF. The CDR3, as DNA: TGTGCCAGCAGGATTTGGAAGGGATCCTACGAGCAGTACTTC. Supplemented by reference TRBV14 and TRBJ2-7, the full variable domain reads EAGVTQFPSHSVIEKGQTVTLRCDPISGHDNLYWYRRVMGKEIKFLLHFVKESKQDESGMPNNRFLAERTGGTYSTLKVQPAELEDSGVYFCASRIWKGSYEQYFGPGTRLTVT.

The V call is TRBV5-1, the J call TRBJ2-1, with 9 bases lining up with TRBD1. The CDR3 is 13 amino acids. With V trimmed by 7 bases and J by 5 bases, 4 bases remained unmatched. From germline, CDR1 is SGHRS and CDR2 YFSETQ. The DNA for the CDR3 is TGCGCCAGCTCGGGACAGGGAGACAATGAGCAGTTCTTC. Encoded protein: CASSGQGDNEQFF. The full variable domain, in which reference TRBV5-1 and TRBJ2-1 provide the parts outside the CDR3, is KAGVTQTPRYLIKTRGQQVTLSCSPISGHRSVSWYQQTPGQGLQFLFEYFSETQRNKGNFPGRFSGRQFSNSRSEMNVSTLELGDSALYLCASSGQGDNEQFFGPGTRLTVL.

This chain links TRBV4-1 with TRBJ1-5; D not resolved. V shed 2 bases and J shed 0 bases, with 14 bases lying between them. This CDR3 comprises 17 residues. The germline V gene has CDR1 MGHRA and CDR2 YSYEKL. For the CDR3, the DNA is TGCGCCAGCAGCCAACTGGGAACGGGGAATAGCAATCAGCCCCAGCATTTT. Its translation: CASSQLGTGNSNQPQHF.

V is TRBV28 and J is TRBJ2-1; 8 bases line up with TRBD2. The V gene end was trimmed by 7 bases and the J gene end by 8 bases; junction bases not matched to a gene: 13. The germline V gene has CDR1 MDHEN and CDR2 SYDVKM. The CDR3 consists of 15 residues. The DNA for the CDR3 is TGTGCCAGCACCGCGGGGGGCCCTCCTGGGGATGAGCAGTTCTTC. Residues: CASTAGGPPGDEQFF.

This clone appeared once. The chain recombines TRBV11-2 with TRBJ2-5, with D unresolved. V was shortened by 5 bases and J by 4 bases, with 11 bases between the two germline ends. CDR1 is SGHAT and CDR2 is FQNNGV in the germline V gene. This CDR3 has 13 amino acids. CDR3 residues: CASSPLIGETQYF. CDR3 DNA: TGTGCCAGCAGCCCTCTTATCGGAGAGACCCAGTACTTC.

In this sample, this clone turned up once. The genes are TRBV15 and TRBJ2-5, with D possibly being TRBD1 (6 bases). The length of the CDR3 is 16 residues. Trimming took off 0 bases at V and 4 bases at J, with 15 bases between the two ends. In germline, CDR1 is LNHNV, CDR2 YYDKDF (reference sequence). The CDR3 region is CATSRDFVAGVETQYF. The CDR3 DNA reads as TGTGCCACCAGCAGAGATTTTGTGGCAGGGGTAGAGACCCAGTACTTC.

The chain combines TRBV5-1 with TRBJ1-4, with D perhaps TRBD1 (5 bases). The V end lost 3 bases, the J end lost 0 bases, and 9 bases lay between the germline ends. The length of the CDR3 is 15 residues. Germline V gene lookup returns CDR1 SGHRS and CDR2 YFSETQ. For the CDR3, the DNA is TGCGCCAGCAGCTGGGGCAGAGCAACTAATGAAAAACTGTTTTTT. As protein: CASSWGRATNEKLFF.

The J gene is TRBJ1-1, the V gene TRBV11-2; 9 nucleotides match TRBD1. The germline CDR1 and CDR2 sequences are SGHAT and FQNNGV. The V segment lost 4 bases and the J segment 2 bases; nucleotides outside the gene matches: 5. This CDR3 comprises 15 residues. CDR3 amino acids: CASSSVTGGNTEAFF. In nucleotides, the CDR3 is TGTGCCAGCAGCTCCGTAACAGGGGGCAACACTGAAGCTTTCTTT.

This clone turned up a few times. The same CDR3 arises from other DNA sequences in this sample as well. The gene calls are TRBV18 and TRBJ2-7; 12 bases match TRBD2. There are 14 residues in the CDR3. After removal of 6 bases from V and 2 bases from J, the junction contained 2 bases not matched to a gene. CDR1 and CDR2 (germline): KGHSH, LQKENI. CDR3 loop: CASSPSGGAYEQYF. The CDR3 DNA sequence: TGTGCCAGCTCCCCTAGCGGGGGGGCCTACGAGCAGTACTTC.

This chain joins TRBV19 and TRBJ1-2; tentatively, D is TRBD1 (5 bases). Trimming took 4 bases from V and 9 from J, leaving 12 bases between them. Per germline, CDR1 LNHDA and CDR2 SQIVND (reference sequence). The CDR3 loop spans 12 amino acids. The CDR3 nucleotides read TGTGCCAGTAGTAGGGACTCGCTCCGCTACACCTTC. Translated: CASSRDSLRYTF.

The gene calls are TRBV7-8 and TRBJ2-5, with TRBD2 identical over 10 bases. Germline-derived CDR1 and CDR2 are SGHVS and FQNEAQ. The CDR3 runs to 15 residues. Trimming cost V 5 bases and J 0 bases; bases outside gene matches: 3. This chain's CDR3 is CASSPSGGHQETQYF. For the CDR3, the DNA is TGTGCCAGCAGCCCTAGCGGGGGCCACCAAGAGACCCAGTACTTC.

The genes are TRBV19 and TRBJ2-7; D not certain. Germline values: CDR1 LNHDA, CDR2 SQIVND (reference sequence). V was clipped by 4 bases and J by 1 base, with 14 bases between them. The CDR3 has 15 amino acids. CDR3 loop: CASSKLPQGSYEQYF. The CDR3 DNA sequence: TGTGCCAGTAGTAAATTACCTCAAGGGTCCTACGAGCAGTACTTC.

This clone was found once. The chain is built from TRBV10-3 and TRBJ2-2, with D possibly being TRBD1 (6 bases). CDR3 length: 16 amino acids. The germline V and J ends were trimmed by 7 bases and 1 base, with 16 bases remaining between them. The V gene's germline CDR1 is ENHRY and CDR2 SYGVKD. Written as DNA, the CDR3 is TGTGCCATCACCCCCCGAGGGGGAGAGAACACCGGGGAGCTGTTTTTT. Encoded protein: CAITPRGGENTGELFF.

The sample holds a few counts of this clone. The rearrangement joins TRBV30 to TRBJ1-5; D might be TRBD1 (5 bases). Germline V lookup: CDR1 GTSNPN, CDR2 SVGIG (reference sequence). Trimming took 2 bases from V and 2 from J, leaving 13 bases between them. The CDR3 loop spans 15 amino acids. CDR3 sequence (DNA): TGTGCCTGGAGTACCGACAGTTCCGGCAATCAGCCCCAGCATTTT. Translation: CAWSTDSSGNQPQHF.

This chain links TRBV28 with TRBJ1-2; 9 positions agree with TRBD1. CDR1 is MDHEN, CDR2 SYDVKM, per germline. This CDR3 spans 15 amino acids. The J segment lost 7 bases and the V segment lost 1 base, leaving 7 bases of the junction unmatched. The CDR3 DNA sequence: TGTGCCAGCAGTTTATCACAGGGGGCAGGATTTGGCTACACCTTC. Translating gives CASSLSQGAGFGYTF.

V usage is TRBV19 and J usage is TRBJ1-5; D remains unclear. Germline loops: CDR1 LNHDA, CDR2 SQIVND (reference sequence). CDR3 length equals 13 residues. Trimming removed 0 bases from V and 10 bases from J, with 10 bases in between. CDR3 sequence: CASSIDGSGPQHF. In DNA form, the CDR3 reads TGTGCCAGTAGTATAGATGGATCGGGACCCCAGCATTTT.

V is TRBV6-5 and J is TRBJ1-2; TRBD1 matches 9 bases. This CDR3 contains 15 residues. Unmatched junction bases numbered 11, after V lost 7 bases and J lost 5 bases. Germline V lookup: CDR1 MNHEY, CDR2 SVGAGI. The CDR3 reads CASNPDRGVRYGYTF. The DNA for the CDR3 is TGTGCCAGCAACCCGGACAGGGGTGTTAGGTATGGCTACACCTTC.